The entry that follows covers one T cell receptor (beta chain) sequence. Its antigen is currently unknown. Time point here: cycle 4 day 1 (C4D1), after 5 to 7 weeks of nivolumab. Autologous stem cell transplantation was followed by relapse in every patient, and brentuximab vedotin exposure varied. Best responses fell into complete response, partial response or progressive disease. This entry comes from a study of PD-1 blockade in classical Hodgkin lymphoma. Only in-frame clones appear in the TCRdb table, and some are missing; sequencing was by immunoSEQ multiplex PCR. The repertoire includes tens of thousands of clones, 90% of them detected once, and around 2.9% sits in the top ten. Study-wide results and caveats: Complete responders' diversity at baseline resembled that of newly diagnosed patients. A significant rise in TCR diversity was seen by C4D1 for CD4+ cells but not for CD8+ cells.

There are 13 residues in the CDR3. V was clipped by 5 bases and J by 1 base, with 8 bases between them. The germline gives CDR1 KGHSH, CDR2 LQKENI. This clonotype was obtained from a human donor with classical Hodgkin lymphoma. The chain employs TRBV18 and TRBJ1-1; D remains unclear. This material consisted of peripheral blood mononuclear cells (PBMCs), taken before the fourth cycle of nivolumab. The CDR3: CASSNRQNTEAFF. For the CDR3, the DNA is TGTGCCAGCTCAAACCGACAGAACACTGAAGCTTTCTTT.